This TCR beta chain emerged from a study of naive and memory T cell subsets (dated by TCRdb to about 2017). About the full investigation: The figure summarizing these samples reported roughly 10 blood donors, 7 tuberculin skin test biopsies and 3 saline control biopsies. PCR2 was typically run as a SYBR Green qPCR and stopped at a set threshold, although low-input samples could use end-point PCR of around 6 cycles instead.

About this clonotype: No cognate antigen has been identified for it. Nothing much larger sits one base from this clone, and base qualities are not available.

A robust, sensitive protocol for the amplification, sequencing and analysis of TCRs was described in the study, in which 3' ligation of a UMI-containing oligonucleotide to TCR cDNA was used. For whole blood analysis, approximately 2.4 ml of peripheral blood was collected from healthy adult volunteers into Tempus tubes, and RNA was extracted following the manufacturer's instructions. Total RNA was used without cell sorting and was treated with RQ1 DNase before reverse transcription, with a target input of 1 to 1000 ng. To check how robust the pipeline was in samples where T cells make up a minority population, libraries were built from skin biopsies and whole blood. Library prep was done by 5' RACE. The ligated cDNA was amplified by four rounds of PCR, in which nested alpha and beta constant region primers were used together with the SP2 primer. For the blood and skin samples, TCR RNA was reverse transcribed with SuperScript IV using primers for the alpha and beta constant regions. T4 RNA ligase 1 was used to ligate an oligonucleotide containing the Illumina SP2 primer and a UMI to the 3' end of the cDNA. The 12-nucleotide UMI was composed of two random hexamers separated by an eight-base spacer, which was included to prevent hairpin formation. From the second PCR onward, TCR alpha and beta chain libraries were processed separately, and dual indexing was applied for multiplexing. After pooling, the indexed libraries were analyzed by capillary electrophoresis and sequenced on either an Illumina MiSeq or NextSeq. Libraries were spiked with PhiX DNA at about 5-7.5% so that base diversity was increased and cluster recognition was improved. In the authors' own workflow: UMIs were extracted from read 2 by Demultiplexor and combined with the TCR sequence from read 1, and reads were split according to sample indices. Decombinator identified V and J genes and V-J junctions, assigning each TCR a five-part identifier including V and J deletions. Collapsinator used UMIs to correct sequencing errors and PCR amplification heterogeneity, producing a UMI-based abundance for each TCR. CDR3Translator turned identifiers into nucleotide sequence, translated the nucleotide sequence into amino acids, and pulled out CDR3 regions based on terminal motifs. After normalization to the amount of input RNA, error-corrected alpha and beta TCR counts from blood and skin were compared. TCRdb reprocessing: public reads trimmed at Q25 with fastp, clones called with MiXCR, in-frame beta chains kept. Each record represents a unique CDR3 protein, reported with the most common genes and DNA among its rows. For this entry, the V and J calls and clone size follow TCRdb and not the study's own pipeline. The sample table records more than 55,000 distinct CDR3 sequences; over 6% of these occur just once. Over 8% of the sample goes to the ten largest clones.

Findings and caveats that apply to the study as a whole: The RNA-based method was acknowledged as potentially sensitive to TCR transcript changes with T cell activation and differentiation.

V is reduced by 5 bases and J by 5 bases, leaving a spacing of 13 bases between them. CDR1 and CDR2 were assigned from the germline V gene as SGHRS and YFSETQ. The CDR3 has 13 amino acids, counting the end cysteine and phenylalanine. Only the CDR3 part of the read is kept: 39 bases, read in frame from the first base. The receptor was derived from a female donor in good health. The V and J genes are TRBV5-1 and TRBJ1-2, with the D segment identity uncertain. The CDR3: CASRKWSDYGYTF. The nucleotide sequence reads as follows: TGCGCCAGCAGGAAGTGGTCAGATTATGGCTACACCTTC.